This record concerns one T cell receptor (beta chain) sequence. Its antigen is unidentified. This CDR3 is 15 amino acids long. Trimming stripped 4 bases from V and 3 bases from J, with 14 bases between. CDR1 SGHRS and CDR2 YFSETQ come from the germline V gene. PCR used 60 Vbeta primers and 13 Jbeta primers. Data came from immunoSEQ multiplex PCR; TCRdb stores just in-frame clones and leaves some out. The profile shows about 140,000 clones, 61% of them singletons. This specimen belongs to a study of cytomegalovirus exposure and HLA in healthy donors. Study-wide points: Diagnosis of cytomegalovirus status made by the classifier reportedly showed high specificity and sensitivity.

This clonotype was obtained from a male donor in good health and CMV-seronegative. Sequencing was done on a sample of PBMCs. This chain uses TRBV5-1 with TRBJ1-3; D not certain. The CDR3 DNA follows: TGCGCCAGCAGCAGCGGAGCCACTTTTGGAAACACCATATATTTT. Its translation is CASSSGATFGNTIYF.